The 28 T cell receptor beta chains below all came from one sample that was sequenced in a study of T cell repertoires in cytomegalovirus infection (dated by TCRdb to about 2019). These reads were obtained on an Illumina HiSeq 1500. The public reads were reprocessed in TCRdb via fastp at Q25 and MiXCR, keeping in-frame beta chains. Every CDR3 protein is listed once, alongside the most common genes and DNA of its rows. The sample yields over 150,000 distinct CDR3 sequences; about 18% were counted once. The ten largest clonotypes hold approximately 26% of the sample. Specimen: CD8+ T cells from PBMCs. The receptors shown here come from a human donor in good health (CMV status not recorded). Some clones in this sample may be carry-over from other donors' samples.

This clonotype was found many times. The chain links TRBV6-2 or TRBV6-3 to TRBJ1-5; D call uncertain. Germline assignment: CDR1 MNHEY and CDR2 SVGEGT. V gave up 5 bases and J gave up 2 bases, with 10 bases separating them. The CDR3 has 14 amino acids. The CDR3 DNA reads TGTGCCAGCAGTATAAATAGGGGCAATCAGCCCCAGCATTTT. Translation gives CASSINRGNQPQHF.

The rearrangement uses TRBV12-3 or TRBV12-4 and TRBJ1-5; tentatively, D is TRBD1 (5 bases). The CDR3 extends over 14 amino acids. The V end was cut by 6 bases, the J end by 5 bases, with 14 bases between. DNA for the CDR3: TGTGCCAGCAGCCAGGGAGTCGAGCATCAGCCCCAGCATTTT. Translating it yields CASSQGVEHQPQHF.

This clonotype was counted between two and nine times. V gene TRBV10-2 combines with J gene TRBJ1-5, with unresolved D. The CDR3 consists of 16 residues. Between the trimmed V and J ends, which lost 2 bases and 3 bases, there was a span of 14 bases. Germline V gene lookup returns CDR1 WSHSY and CDR2 SAAADI. In nucleotides, the CDR3 is TGCGCCAGCAGTGAGCTTCCCAGATTCAACAATCAGCCCCAGCATTTT. It is translated as CASSELPRFNNQPQHF.

This clonotype was picked up a small number of times. The chain couples TRBV7-9 to TRBJ2-1; no clear D. There are 15 residues in the CDR3. V lost 5 bases and J lost 3, with 14 bases in between. CDR1 and CDR2 (germline): SEHNR, FQNEAQ (reference sequence). The CDR3, as DNA: TGTGCCAGCAGCGCCGGGTCCCTAGACTACAATGAGCAGTTCTTC. Protein: CASSAGSLDYNEQFF.

This chain links TRBV14 with TRBJ2-7; TRBD2 matches at 15 bases. Germline V CDR1 and CDR2: SGHDN, FVKESK. This CDR3 is built from 17 residues. J lost 2 bases, V lost 3 bases, and 5 bases had no gene match. The CDR3 sequence is CASSHSGLAGGAYEQYF. The CDR3 DNA sequence: TGTGCCAGCAGCCATTCGGGACTAGCGGGGGGAGCCTACGAGCAGTACTTC.

The rearrangement joins TRBV6-2 or TRBV6-3 to TRBJ2-5, with 8 bases that match TRBD1. V lost 8 bases, J lost 6 bases, and 11 bases stayed unmatched. Germline-derived CDR1 and CDR2 are MNHEY and SVGEGT. There are 14 residues in the CDR3. CDR3 coding DNA: TGTGCCAGCGTAGGGCAGGGGGCAATAAAGACCCAGTACTTC. This sequence encodes CASVGQGAIKTQYF.

This clonotype has at least ten counts. The chain employs TRBV7-2 and TRBJ2-7; D might be TRBD2 (6 bases). Germline V gene data show CDR1 as SGHTA and CDR2 as FQGNSA. This CDR3 contains 13 residues. V was pared by 6 bases and J by 4 bases, with 13 bases between. The chain's CDR3 is CASSLTGGYEQYF. The CDR3 region has the DNA TGTGCCAGCAGTTTAACAGGAGGGTACGAGCAGTACTTC.

This clonotype was seen ten or more times. The chain has TRBV7-6 and TRBJ2-1; 9 bases line up with TRBD2. This CDR3 has 17 amino acids. CDR1 is SGHVS and CDR2 is FNYEAQ in the germline V gene. Germline trimming cut 3 bases from V and 5 bases from J; bases unmatched to any gene: 11. CDR3 loop: CASSFWAAERGDNEQFF. The DNA of the CDR3 is TGTGCCAGCAGCTTTTGGGCGGCGGAGCGGGGGGACAATGAGCAGTTCTTC.

This clonotype was found a few times. The chain has TRBV4-1 and TRBJ1-1; D not certain. CDR1 is MGHRA, CDR2 YSYEKL, per germline. Trimming took 1 base from V and 1 from J, leaving 7 bases between them. The CDR3 has 14 amino acids. In DNA, the CDR3 is TGCGCCAGCAGCCAAGTGGAGGGGAACACTGAAGCTTTCTTT. As protein: CASSQVEGNTEAFF.

This sequence joins TRBV12-5 and TRBJ2-7; D unresolved. The CDR3 is made up of 14 amino acids. The V end was cut by 2 bases, the J end by 5 bases, with 13 bases between. Per the germline V gene, CDR1 is LGHNT and CDR2 is FRNRAP. The CDR3 is CASGLTQPRDEQYF. DNA of the CDR3: TGTGCTAGTGGTTTGACACAGCCCCGGGACGAGCAGTACTTC.

This clonotype was picked up a small number of times. The rearrangement links TRBV18 to TRBJ2-7; D not resolved. Germline V gives CDR1 KGHSH, CDR2 LQKENI. The CDR3 covers 13 residues. The V gene lost 3 bases and the J gene lost 0 bases, with 6 bases spanning the gap. CDR3 DNA: TGTGCCAGCTCACCCGCTATCTCCTACGAGCAGTACTTC. This encodes CASSPAISYEQYF.

This chain uses TRBV9 with TRBJ2-1; 12 nucleotides match TRBD2. The CDR3 runs 16 residues. J was trimmed by 8 bases and V by 4 bases; bases with no gene match: 10. In germline, CDR1 is SGDLS, CDR2 YYNGEE. CDR3: CASSPGLAGYADEQFF. The CDR3 nucleotides are TGTGCCAGCAGCCCAGGACTAGCGGGGTACGCCGATGAGCAGTTCTTC.

As to this clonotype: It is unclear where the CDR3 begins or ends on the DNA, so no DNA is shown, and the CDR3 is as TCRdb lists it. J is TRBJ1-5 and V is TRBV7-5; the D call of TRBD1 is as the table states it, not checked on the DNA. TRBV7-5 is a pseudogene locus. The CDR3 is 19 residues long, counting both termini. The CDR3 is CISVPEAPQDRGSNQPQHF.

In this sample, this clonotype turned up a few times. The rearrangement links TRBV20-1 to TRBJ2-7; 10 nucleotides line up with TRBD1. J gave up 3 bases and V 5 bases, and 7 bases lay outside the gene matches. The CDR3 runs to 14 residues. The V gene's germline CDR1 is DFQATT and CDR2 SNEGSKA (reference sequence). CDR3: CSARRTGGGYEQYF. The DNA of the CDR3 is TGCAGTGCTCGTCGGACAGGGGGAGGCTACGAGCAGTACTTC.

There are a few counts of this clonotype. This chain uses TRBV19 with TRBJ1-1, with 9 nucleotides matching TRBD1. The trim removed 5 bases at V and 3 bases at J, leaving 7 bases unmatched. CDR3 length: 15 amino acids. Germline lookup yields CDR1 LNHDA and CDR2 SQIVND (reference sequence). CDR3 sequence: CASSPWTGDDTEAFF. The CDR3 bases are TGTGCCAGTAGTCCCTGGACAGGGGACGACACTGAAGCTTTCTTT.

This chain joins TRBV6-8 and TRBJ2-1, with 7 nucleotides matching TRBD1. Germline V CDR1 and CDR2: MNHGY, SAAAGT. This CDR3 contains 15 residues. V was clipped by 6 bases and J by 1 base; unmatched bases: 6. Here the CDR3 reads CASSGTAKSYNEQFF. Written as DNA, the CDR3 is TGTGCCAGCAGCGGGACAGCTAAATCCTACAATGAGCAGTTCTTC.

A few counts support this clonotype. J is TRBJ2-1 and V is TRBV28, with TRBD1 matching 10 bases. This CDR3 contains 19 residues. V lost 6 bases to trimming and J lost 5 bases; unmatched junction nucleotides: 19. Germline CDR1 is MDHEN and CDR2 is SYDVKM. Here the CDR3 DNA reads TGTGCCAGCAGCTTTCCGGGACAGGGGTTGGTTATCCCCCACAATGAGCAGTTCTTC. This gives the protein CASSFPGQGLVIPHNEQFF. Looking up the rest from reference TRBV28 and TRBJ2-1 gives the full variable domain: DVKVTQSSRYLVKRTGEKVFLECVQDMDHENMFWYRQDPGLGLRLIYFSYDVKMKEKGDIPEGYSVSREKKERFSLILESASTNQTSMYLCASSFPGQGLVIPHNEQFFGPGTRLTVL.

This clonotype was found many times. The J gene is TRBJ1-5, the V gene TRBV7-2; no firm D call. This CDR3 has 12 amino acids. The V and J ends lost 3 bases and 6 bases respectively, with 6 bases between them. Germline V gene lookup returns CDR1 SGHTA and CDR2 FQGNSA. The CDR3 DNA follows: TGTGCCAGCAGCTTTGATGGTCAGCCCCAGCATTTT. This encodes CASSFDGQPQHF.

This chain connects TRBV7-3 to TRBJ2-1; TRBD2 aligns across 9 bases. Germline V gives CDR1 SGHTA, CDR2 FQGTGA. The CDR3 is 17 amino acids. V lost 1 base to trimming and J lost 5 bases; unmatched junction nucleotides: 9. The CDR3: CASSLRSGASGDNEQFF. The DNA of the CDR3 is TGTGCCAGCAGCTTAAGGAGCGGGGCTAGCGGGGACAATGAGCAGTTCTTC.

The rearrangement uses TRBV29-1 and TRBJ2-3, with TRBD2 identical over 7 bases. Germline V gene data show CDR1 as SQVTM and CDR2 as ANQGSEA. V shed 4 bases and J 5 bases; nucleotides not matched to a gene: 3. The CDR3 has 12 residues. The chain's CDR3 is CSVAASGDTQYF. The CDR3 region has the DNA TGCAGCGTTGCGGCTAGCGGAGATACGCAGTATTTT.

The J gene is TRBJ2-3, the V gene TRBV28; the D is unclear. CDR3 length equals 15 residues. V was trimmed by 5 bases and J by 1 base, leaving 13 bases between them. Looked up from germline, CDR1 is MDHEN and CDR2 is SYDVKM. The CDR3 DNA follows: TGTGCCAGCAGTCCCCTCCGGGTTGGCACAGATACGCAGTATTTT. Amino acids: CASSPLRVGTDTQYF.

This clonotype was seen a few times. V is TRBV29-1 and J is TRBJ2-1; D possibly corresponds to TRBD2 (5 bases). Between the trimmed V and J ends, which lost 7 bases and 7 bases, there was a span of 14 bases. This CDR3 comprises 12 residues. From germline, CDR1 is SQVTM and CDR2 ANQGSEA. The CDR3: CSEGSGSNEQFF. CDR3 coding DNA: TGCAGCGAGGGCTCGGGGTCTAATGAGCAGTTCTTC.

The rearrangement links TRBV7-2 to TRBJ2-1, with TRBD2 matching over 9 bases. The trim removed 4 bases at V and 8 bases at J, leaving 6 bases unmatched. The CDR3 loop spans 14 amino acids. Germline CDR1 and CDR2: SGHTA and FQGNSA. The CDR3 DNA reads as TGTGCCAGCAGCTATGGACTAGCGCGCGATGAGCAGTTCTTC. Its protein is CASSYGLARDEQFF.

This clonotype appeared a few times. J is TRBJ2-1 and V is TRBV4-3; D not resolved. This CDR3 has 14 amino acids. In germline, CDR1 is LGHNA, CDR2 YSLEER. V gave up 8 bases and J gave up 0 bases, with 11 bases separating them. CDR3 sequence reads: CASSDWSSYNEQFF. The CDR3 DNA is TGCGCCAGCTCCGACTGGAGCTCCTACAATGAGCAGTTCTTC.

This clonotype was seen more than once but under ten times. The V call is TRBV29-1, the J call TRBJ2-6; 7 bases are a match to TRBD1. This CDR3 is 18 amino acids long. Germline CDR1 reads SQVTM; CDR2 reads ANQGSEA. The V and J ends lost 1 base and 0 bases, in that order; junction bases with no gene match: 9. CDR3 in amino acids: CSVEVPGQTISGANVLTF. The CDR3 DNA sequence: TGCAGCGTTGAAGTTCCGGGACAGACGATCTCTGGGGCCAACGTCCTGACTTTC.

This clonotype was counted between two and nine times. The rearrangement joins TRBV7-9 to TRBJ1-2; 8 nucleotides match TRBD1. Looked up from germline, CDR1 is SEHNR and CDR2 is FQNEAQ (reference sequence). V dropped 0 bases and J dropped 4; count of bases not matched to a gene: 10. The CDR3 contains 17 residues. CDR3 sequence reads: CASSLALDRGRAYGYTF. The CDR3 region has the DNA TGTGCCAGCAGCTTAGCACTTGACAGGGGCAGGGCCTATGGCTACACCTTC.

The chain links TRBV4-2 to TRBJ1-5; possible D gene TRBD1, 5 bases. Germline assignment: CDR1 LGHNA and CDR2 YNFKEQ. Trimming shortened V by 0 bases and J by 7 bases, and 16 bases separated the two germline ends. The CDR3 has 16 residues. The chain's CDR3 is CASSQEQGQYGQPQHF. The CDR3 DNA follows: TGTGCCAGCAGCCAAGAGCAGGGTCAATACGGGCAGCCCCAGCATTTT.

This rearrangement joins TRBV6-2 or TRBV6-3 to TRBJ2-5; no firm D call. Trimming pared 7 bases from V and 2 bases from J, leaving 14 bases between. Germline V gene sequence: CDR1 MNHEY, CDR2 SVGEGT. CDR3 size: 14 residues. CDR3 loop: CASTPSVYQETQYF. The CDR3 bases are TGTGCCAGCACCCCCAGCGTCTATCAAGAGACCCAGTACTTC.